This TCR beta chain appears in the sequencing data of a study of blood T cell repertoires in COVID-19. For the study at large: The origin of the acute and convalescent COVID-19 samples was the United States, Italy and Spain. T cells, B-cell-depleted T cells, or PBMCs supplied cDNA or gDNA.

As handled by the study authors: Amplification with reference gene primers provided the estimates of nucleated cell counts. Repertoires were generated with immunoSEQ multiplex PCR, while TCRdb's copy carries only in-frame clones and drops some. For V, J and clone size, that table is used; D and trimming come from the DNA. The data show around 120,000 clones, 78% seen once. The CDR3 runs 16 residues. Germline V gives CDR1 LGHNT, CDR2 FRNRAP. The V and J ends lost 4 bases and 6 bases, in that order; junction bases with no gene match: 9. The chain uses TRBV12-5 and TRBJ1-2, with 12 bases aligning to TRBD1. The specimen was peripheral blood. This TCR was recovered from a man between 65 and 80 years old with acute or convalescent COVID-19. The CDR3 loop is CASGSPSGTGGHGYTF. DNA for the CDR3: TGTGCTAGTGGTTCCCCCTCCGGGACAGGGGGCCATGGCTACACCTTC.